This T cell receptor (beta chain) was captured by sequencing in a study of T cells in Graves' hyperthyroidism and ophthalmopathy. Study-level findings and limits: Expanded thyroid clonotypes (above 0.001) were mostly also found in blood.

The source material, RNA transcripts, was used to amplify TCR beta CDR3 regions. HTBI primers were the set used in a first-round RT-PCR of the TCR CDR3. TCRdb called the multiplex PCR reads again in MiXCR, with one record for every CDR3 protein. The sample has fewer than 750,000 distinct CDR3 sequences; around 46% are singletons. A word on this clonotype: Its target is unknown.

The germline CDR1 and CDR2 sequences are LNHNV and YYDKDF (reference sequence). The V and J ends lost 3 bases and 0 bases respectively, with 12 bases between them. The CDR3 contains 16 residues. The sample was peripheral blood or thyroid tissue (not recorded which). This sequence originates from a woman aged 18-30 years with Graves' hyperthyroidism. The chain links TRBV15 to TRBJ1-5; the D is unclear. DNA of the CDR3: TGTGCCACCAGCAGGCCGACTGTTTATAGCAATCAGCCCCAGCATTTT. Amino acids: CATSRPTVYSNQPQHF.